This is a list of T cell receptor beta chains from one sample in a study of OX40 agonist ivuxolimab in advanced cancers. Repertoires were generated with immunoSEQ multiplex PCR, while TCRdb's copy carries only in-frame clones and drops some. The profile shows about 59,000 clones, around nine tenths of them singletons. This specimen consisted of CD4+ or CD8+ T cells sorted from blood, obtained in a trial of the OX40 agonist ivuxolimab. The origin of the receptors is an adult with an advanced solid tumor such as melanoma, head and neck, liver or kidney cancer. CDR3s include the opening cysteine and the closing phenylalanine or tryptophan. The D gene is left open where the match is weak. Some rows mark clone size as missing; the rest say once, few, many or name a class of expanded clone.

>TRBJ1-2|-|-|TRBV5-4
TGTGCCAGCACCTTAGGACAGAACTATGGCTACACCTTC
CASTLGQNYGYTF
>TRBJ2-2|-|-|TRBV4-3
TGCGCCAGCAGCCCGGAAAACACCGGGGAGCTGTTTTTT
CASSPENTGELFF
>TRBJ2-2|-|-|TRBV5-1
TGCGCCAGCAGCCCGATTGGGGCGAACACCGGGGAGCTGTTTTTT
CASSPIGANTGELFF
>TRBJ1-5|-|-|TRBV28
TGTGCCAGCAGTTTATCTGGGGGCGGCAATCAGCCCCAGCATTTT
CASSLSGGGNQPQHF
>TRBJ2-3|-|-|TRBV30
TGTGCCTGGAGTTCCGGACAGAGCACAGATACGCAGTATTTT
CAWSSGQSTDTQYF
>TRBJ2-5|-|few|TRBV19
TGTGCCACCACTGGGCGGGGGCGAGAGACCCAGTACTTC
CATTGRGRETQYF
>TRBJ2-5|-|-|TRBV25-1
TGTGCCAGCAGTGAATTCGGTGGGACCGCGGAGACCCAGTACTTC
CASSEFGGTAETQYF
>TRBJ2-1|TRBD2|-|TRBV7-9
TGTGCCAGCAGCTCCGTAGCGGGTTACAATGAGCAGTTCTTC
CASSSVAGYNEQFF
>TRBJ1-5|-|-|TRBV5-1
TGCGCCAGCAGCTTGGATACCAGCCGAAATCAGCCCCAGCATTTT
CASSLDTSRNQPQHF
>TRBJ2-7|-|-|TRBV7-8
TGTGCCAGCAGCTCAGGATACTACGAGCAGTACTTC
CASSSGYYEQYF
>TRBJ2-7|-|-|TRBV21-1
TGTGCCAGCAGCAAAGGGGGTCATTCCTACGAGCAGTACTTC
CASSKGGHSYEQYF
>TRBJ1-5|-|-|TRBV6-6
TGTGCCAGCAGTTTTCAGGACGCCAATCAGCCCCAGCATTTT
CASSFQDANQPQHF
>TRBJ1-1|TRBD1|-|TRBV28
TGTGCCAGCAGGCAGACAGGGTATAGCTCCCGTTGGGAAGCTTTCTTT
CASRQTGYSSRWEAFF
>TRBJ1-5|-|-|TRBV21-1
TGTGCCAGCAGCAAAGGGGAAGAGGGTTGGCGCAATCAGCCCCAGCATTTT
CASSKGEEGWRNQPQHF